A single sample gave rise to the 10 T cell receptor beta chains below, sequenced in a study of blood T cell repertoires in COVID-19. Sequencing was performed with immunoSEQ multiplex PCR; in TCRdb, only in-frame clones are kept and a portion is missing. This sample yields 250,000 to 300,000 clones, of which approximately 90% are seen a single time; about 9.3% belongs to the top ten. Sequencing input: PBMCs or T cells enriched from blood (not recorded which). The origin of the receptors is a middle-aged man who had recovered from COVID-19.

The chain is built from TRBV27 and TRBJ2-3; weak D call: TRBD1 (6 bases). V was shortened by 0 bases and J by 0 bases, with 10 bases between the two germline ends. Germline CDR1 MNHEY, CDR2 SMNVEV (reference sequence). The CDR3 runs 16 residues. The CDR3 loop reads CASSLSPGASTDTQYF. For the CDR3, the DNA is TGTGCCAGCAGTTTATCGCCAGGGGCAAGCACAGATACGCAGTATTTT.

The chain combines TRBV2 with TRBJ2-2, with D possibly TRBD1 on 6 matching bases. This CDR3 has 15 amino acids. V lost 3 bases and J lost 5, with 13 bases in between. Germline V gene data show CDR1 as SNHLY and CDR2 as FYNNEI. This CDR3 reads CASSDRTGSTGELFF. Written as DNA, the CDR3 is TGTGCCAGCAGTGATAGAACAGGGAGTACCGGGGAGCTGTTTTTT.

This clone has a handful of counts. The rearrangement uses TRBV11-2 and TRBJ1-1; the D gene is possibly TRBD1 (5 bases). This CDR3 spans 15 amino acids. The germline CDR1 and CDR2 sequences are SGHAT and FQNNGV. V lost 5 bases to trimming and J lost 5 bases, with 18 bases between them. This CDR3 reads CASSPRRGGETEAFF. CDR3 in DNA: TGTGCCAGCAGCCCCCGCCGGGGCGGGGAGACTGAAGCTTTCTTT.

The rearrangement joins TRBV14 to TRBJ2-7; a weak D match, TRBD2 (5 bases). The germline V gene has CDR1 SGHDN and CDR2 FVKESK. Trimming removed 1 base at V and 6 bases at J, with 16 bases between. The CDR3 is 15 residues long. As DNA, the CDR3 is TGTGCCAGCAGCCAAGCCTTTCTAGCATTTGGCGAGCAGTACTTC. It specifies CASSQAFLAFGEQYF. Full variable domain (outside the CDR3, taken from reference TRBV14 and TRBJ2-7): EAGVTQFPSHSVIEKGQTVTLRCDPISGHDNLYWYRRVMGKEIKFLLHFVKESKQDESGMPNNRFLAERTGGTYSTLKVQPAELEDSGVYFCASSQAFLAFGEQYFGPGTRLTVT.

The rearrangement joins TRBV4-3 to TRBJ2-1; 9 nucleotides agree with TRBD2. V shed 3 bases and J 3 bases; nucleotides not matched to a gene: 12. Per the germline V gene, CDR1 is LGHNA and CDR2 is YSLEER. There are 18 residues in the CDR3. CDR3 coding DNA: TGCGCCAGCAGCCACCTCCAGGTGGCGGGAGGGAACTACAATGAGCAGTTCTTC. This codes for CASSHLQVAGGNYNEQFF.

The V call is TRBV9, the J call TRBJ2-3, with D tentatively TRBD2 (6 bases). This CDR3 contains 14 residues. Trimming pared 4 bases from V and 1 base from J, leaving 10 bases between. Germline V lookup: CDR1 SGDLS, CDR2 YYNGEE. CDR3 residues: CASSSGGGTDTQYF. CDR3 coding DNA: TGTGCCAGCAGCTCCGGAGGGGGCACAGATACGCAGTATTTT.

This clone occurred once. The V gene is TRBV27, the J gene TRBJ1-2; 10 bases align to TRBD1. Trimming removed 6 bases from V and 7 bases from J; junction bases left unmatched: 8. Per the germline V gene, CDR1 is MNHEY and CDR2 is SMNVEV (reference sequence). The CDR3 is 14 amino acids. In DNA form, the CDR3 reads TGTGCCAGCAGAAGACCGGGACAGGGGACTGGCTACACCTTC. Translating it yields CASRRPGQGTGYTF.

The chain has TRBV11-2 and TRBJ2-7, with D uncertain. The CDR3 sequence is 14 residues long. Germline loops: CDR1 SGHAT, CDR2 FQNNGV. Trimming pared 1 base from V and 4 bases from J, leaving 11 bases between. The CDR3 sequence is CASSLATENYEQYF. The CDR3 DNA follows: TGTGCCAGCAGCTTAGCAACAGAGAATTACGAGCAGTACTTC.

This chain links TRBV27 with TRBJ2-3; no clear D. Trimming removed 3 bases at V and 8 bases at J, with 6 bases between. The germline V gene encodes CDR1 MNHEY and CDR2 SMNVEV (reference sequence). The CDR3 contains 11 residues. For the CDR3, the DNA is TGTGCCAGCAGTTTGGTCGGTACGCAGTATTTT. Translating gives CASSLVGTQYF.

This chain connects TRBV6-5 to TRBJ2-1; the match to TRBD2 covers 9 bases. The CDR3 totals 14 residues. The V segment lost 3 bases and the J segment 6 bases; nucleotides outside the gene matches: 3. Germline CDR1 MNHEY, CDR2 SVGAGI. In DNA form, the CDR3 reads TGTGCCAGCAGTTATGCGGGAGGGCCCAATGAGCAGTTCTTC. Amino acids: CASSYAGGPNEQFF.